The clone carrying this TCR beta chain was counted only a few times. The antigen is undetermined. The CDR3 extends over 13 amino acids. The germline CDR1 and CDR2 sequences are ENHRY and SYGVKD. The ends were cut back, 0 bases at V and 7 bases at J, with 9 bases in the middle. The data derive from a study of cytomegalovirus exposure and HLA in healthy donors. Regarding the study as a whole: Some segments of the V type, notably TRBV6-2 and TRBV6-3, were excluded as indistinguishable.

It was with 60 Vbeta and 13 Jbeta primers that the PCR ran. TCRdb's table, derived via immunoSEQ multiplex PCR, lists solely in-frame clones and lacks some. The sample contains 150,000 or so clones, approximately 76% of which appear only once. The origin of this receptor is a female donor in good health and CMV-seronegative. The V call is TRBV10-3, the J call TRBJ1-1; D is ambiguous. Sequencing was performed on PBMCs. CDR3 sequence reads: CAISESIPVEAFF. The CDR3 nucleotides read TGTGCCATCAGTGAGTCGATCCCAGTTGAAGCTTTCTTT.